This TCR beta chain stems from a study of blood T cell repertoires in COVID-19. As for the study in general: Acute and convalescent COVID-19 samples came from the United States, Italy and Spain.

In the original processing: The assay estimated nucleated cells by amplifying reference gene primers. Libraries were prepared by immunoSEQ multiplex PCR; TCRdb keeps only in-frame clonotypes and omits some of them. The DNA gave D and trimming, while V, J and clone size come from that table. Of 60,000 to 70,000 clones in the sample, about 80% were seen once. V lost 2 bases, J lost 5 bases, and 9 bases lay in between. CDR1 is SGHDN and CDR2 is FVKESK in the germline V gene. CDR3 length equals 13 residues. Sequencing was performed on peripheral blood. The V and J genes are TRBV14 and TRBJ2-5; D might be TRBD2 (5 bases). This sequence was found in an elderly woman with acute or convalescent COVID-19. The DNA of the CDR3 is TGTGCCAGCAGCCAACGCGGCGGGGAGACCCAGTACTTC. The encoded protein is CASSQRGGETQYF.